This TCR beta chain was identified in a study of blood T cell repertoires in COVID-19. The wider study: Samples taken during acute and convalescent COVID-19 were collected in the United States, Italy and Spain. PBMCs, B-cell-depleted T cells, or T cells provided the cDNA or gDNA that made up the material.

In the source study's methods: Reference gene primer amplification gave estimated nucleated cell counts. Here immunoSEQ multiplex PCR was the method, and the copy in TCRdb shows in-frame clones only, minus some. D and trimming come from the DNA, and the V and J calls and clone size come from that table. In the table there are roughly 200,000 clones, around 85% of which are singletons. V dropped 1 base and J dropped 2; count of bases not matched to a gene: 2. Germline values: CDR1 SGHAT, CDR2 FQDESV (reference sequence). This CDR3 region has 14 residues. The chain uses TRBV11-1 and TRBJ2-7; 7 nucleotides match TRBD1. The source of this sequence is a woman aged 60-70 years with acute or convalescent COVID-19. Sequenced input: peripheral blood. The CDR3 protein is CASSLGDSAYEQYF. In DNA form, the CDR3 reads TGTGCCAGCAGCTTAGGGGACAGCGCCTACGAGCAGTACTTC. Looking up the rest from reference TRBV11-1 and TRBJ2-7 gives the full variable domain: EAEVAQSPRYKITEKSQAVAFWCDPISGHATLYWYRQILGQGPELLVQFQDESVVDDSQLPKDRFSAERLKGVDSTLKIQPAELGDSAMYLCASSLGDSAYEQYFGPGTRLTVT.